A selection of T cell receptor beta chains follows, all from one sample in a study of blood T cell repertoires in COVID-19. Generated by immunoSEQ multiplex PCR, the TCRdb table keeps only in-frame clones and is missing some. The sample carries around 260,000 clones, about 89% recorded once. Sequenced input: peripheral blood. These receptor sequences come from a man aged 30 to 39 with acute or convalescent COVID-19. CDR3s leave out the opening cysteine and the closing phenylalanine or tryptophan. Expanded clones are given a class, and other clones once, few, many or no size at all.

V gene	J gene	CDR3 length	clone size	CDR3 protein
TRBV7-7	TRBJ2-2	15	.	ASSSGVGELVPGELF
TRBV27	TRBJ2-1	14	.	ASSLGRDRVRNEQF
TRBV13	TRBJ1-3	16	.	ASSQMSPRTGDGNTIY
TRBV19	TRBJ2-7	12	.	ASSRGAQVDEQY
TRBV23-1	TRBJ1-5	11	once	ASKLWREGPQH
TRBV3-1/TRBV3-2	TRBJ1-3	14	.	ASSQERTGGGNTIY
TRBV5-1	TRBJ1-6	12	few	ASSLGQGISPLH
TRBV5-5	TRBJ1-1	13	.	ASRGDREANTEAF
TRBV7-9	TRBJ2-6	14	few	ASSPFWQAGANVLT
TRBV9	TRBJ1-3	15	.	ASSARERADSGNTIY
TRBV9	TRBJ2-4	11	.	ASSVEWGAIQY
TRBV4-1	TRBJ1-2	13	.	ASSQGRTENYGYT
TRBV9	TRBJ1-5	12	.	ASSPRREGQPQH
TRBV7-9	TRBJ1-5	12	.	ASSLGGGGQPQH
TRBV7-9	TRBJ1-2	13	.	ASSLPPPGGGGYT
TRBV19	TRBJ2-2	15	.	ASNRLAGDLGAGELF
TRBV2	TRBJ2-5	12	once	ASMGGQGAETQY
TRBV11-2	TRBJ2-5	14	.	ASSLVLTGGVETQY
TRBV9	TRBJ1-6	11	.	ASSVVENSPLH
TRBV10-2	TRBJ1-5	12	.	ASSDRAGNQPQH
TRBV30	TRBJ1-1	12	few	AWSVNGVRTEAF
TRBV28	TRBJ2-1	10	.	ASSLTQGEQF
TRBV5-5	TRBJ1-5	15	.	ASSPYTGTGANQPQH
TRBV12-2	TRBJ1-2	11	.	ASRSRTGYGYT
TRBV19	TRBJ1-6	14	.	ASSPWGEKDNSPLH
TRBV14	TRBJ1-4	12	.	ASSLGATNEKLF
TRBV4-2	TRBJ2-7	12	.	ASSQDRGSYEQY
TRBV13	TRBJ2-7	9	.	ASSLSSEQY
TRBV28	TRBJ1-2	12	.	ASSVGGMVRGYT
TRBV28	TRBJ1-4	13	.	ASSSRDRGHEKLF
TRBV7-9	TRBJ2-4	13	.	ASSLQGWAKNIQY
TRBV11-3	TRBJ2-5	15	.	ASSQAGRGTAKETQY